Following are 28 T cell receptor beta chains from one sample sequenced in a study of shared clonotypes between healthy human individuals. Data came from immunoSEQ multiplex PCR; TCRdb stores just in-frame clones and leaves some out. The profile shows under 1 million clones, over 90% of them singletons. CD45RO-negative cells were positively selected for CCR7, leaving out terminally differentiated effector memory CD45RA+ cells. The sequenced sample was naive CD8+ T cells sorted from blood. These receptor sequences come from a man aged 30-40 years in good health.

CDR3 amino acids: CASSVVSGSQETQYF. The CDR3, as DNA: TGTGCCAGCAGCGTAGTGTCCGGCAGCCAAGAGACCCAGTACTTC. This chain links TRBV9 with TRBJ2-5; D is unclear. This CDR3 is 15 amino acids long. V shed 0 bases and J shed 1 base, with 10 bases lying between them. Germline V gene lookup returns CDR1 SGDLS and CDR2 YYNGEE. Full variable domain (outside the CDR3, taken from reference TRBV9 and TRBJ2-5): DSGVTQTPKHLITATGQRVTLRCSPRSGDLSVYWYQQSLDQGLQFLIQYYNGEERAKGNILERFSAQQFPDLHSELNLSSLELGDSALYFCASSVVSGSQETQYFGPGTRLLVL.

The genes are TRBV27 and TRBJ2-5; possibly TRBD1 or TRBD2 for D (5 bases each). This CDR3 comprises 14 residues. Germline V CDR1 and CDR2: MNHEY, SMNVEV (reference sequence). Trimming cost V 5 bases and J 4 bases, with 14 bases left between them. CDR3 region: CASSARTRGETQYF. As DNA, the CDR3 is TGTGCCAGCAGTGCCCGGACGAGGGGAGAGACCCAGTACTTC.

This chain connects TRBV19 to TRBJ2-7, with D uncertain. V lost 5 bases and J lost 0, with 5 bases in between. Per the germline V gene, CDR1 is LNHDA and CDR2 is SQIVND (reference sequence). CDR3 size: 12 residues. The CDR3 reads CASSDISYEQYF. For the CDR3, the DNA is TGTGCCAGTAGTGACATCTCCTACGAGCAGTACTTC.

This clone was detected once. Written as DNA, the CDR3 is TGCAGCGTTGCGGCTCCTTCCTACAATGAGCAGTTCTTC. Translation gives CSVAAPSYNEQFF. V and J are TRBV29-1 and TRBJ2-1; D gene ambiguous. V lost 4 bases to trimming and J lost 1 base, with 8 bases between them. The CDR3 consists of 13 residues. Germline V gives CDR1 SQVTM, CDR2 ANQGSEA.

Points on this clone: Mismatch with germline at one junction end may stem from a read error. The rearrangement joins TRBV27 to TRBJ2-1; D is unclear. Per germline, CDR1 MNHEY and CDR2 SMNVEV (reference sequence). This CDR3 has 13 amino acids. CDR3 DNA: TGTGCCAGCAGTTTATCTCCGACTTTTCCCCAGCTCTTC. Translating it yields CASSLSPTFPQLF.

The V and J genes are TRBV21-1 and TRBJ2-7; the D segment call TRBD2 is taken from the table without a DNA check. TRBV21-1 is labeled a pseudogene. The CDR3 runs to 16 residues. Here the CDR3 reads CASSEPPISGPYEQYF. For the CDR3, the DNA is TGTGCCAGCAGCGAACCCCCCATTAGCGGGCCATACGAGCAGTACTTC.

This chain links TRBV27 with TRBJ1-5; D is uncertain. Germline lookup yields CDR1 MNHEY and CDR2 SMNVEV (reference sequence). This CDR3 spans 14 amino acids. Trimming removed 3 bases from V and 1 base from J, with 7 bases in between. The CDR3 DNA sequence: TGTGCCAGCAGTTTTTTGGACAGCAATCAGCCCCAGCATTTT. Translated: CASSFLDSNQPQHF.

In its sample, this clone was seen once. CDR3 nucleotide sequence: TGTGCCAGCAGAGACTACGCCTCCTACAATGAGCAGTTCTTC. It yields the protein CASRDYASYNEQFF. The rearrangement uses TRBV2 and TRBJ2-1, with D possibly matching TRBD2 (5 bases). The CDR3 is 14 amino acids. Germline V gene data show CDR1 as SNHLY and CDR2 as FYNNEI. V shed 6 bases and J shed 0 bases, with 9 bases lying between them.

As regards this clone: Compared with germline, one end of the junction differs, possibly owing to a read error. This chain joins TRBV14 and TRBJ2-1, with 7 bases that match TRBD2. Germline lookup yields CDR1 SGHDN and CDR2 FVKESK. The CDR3 is 14 amino acids. CDR3 loop: CASSQTGLGVFAIF. Here the CDR3 DNA reads TGTGCCAGCAGCCAAACCGGACTAGGGGTATTCGCGATCTTC.

V usage is TRBV30 and J usage is TRBJ2-7; tentative D call: TRBD1 (5 bases). V was clipped by 6 bases and J by 0 bases, with 9 bases between them. Germline V gives CDR1 GTSNPN, CDR2 SVGIG (reference sequence). The CDR3 extends over 12 amino acids. CDR3 sequence reads: CACLGHSYEQYF. DNA of the CDR3: TGTGCCTGCCTAGGACACTCCTACGAGCAGTACTTC.

V and J are TRBV28 and TRBJ2-1; D not resolved. The V gene lost 6 bases and the J gene lost 2 bases, with 8 bases spanning the gap. Germline V gene lookup returns CDR1 MDHEN and CDR2 SYDVKM. The length of the CDR3 is 13 residues. The CDR3 DNA is TGTGCCAGCAGGTATCCTACCTACAATGAGCAGTTCTTC. This gives the protein CASRYPTYNEQFF.

Only a few counts were recorded for this clone. The genes are TRBV11-3 and TRBJ2-2; 9 bases match TRBD2. V was pared by 5 bases and J by 5 bases, with 15 bases of the junction left unmatched. Germline V gives CDR1 SGHNT, CDR2 YENEEA. CDR3 size: 18 residues. The CDR3 DNA follows: TGTGCCAGCAGCGAACCCCTGGGGCGGGAGGGCCAAACCGGGGAGCTGTTTTTT. Translation gives CASSEPLGREGQTGELFF.

This rearrangement joins TRBV30 to TRBJ1-3; D is unclear. The ends were cut back, 1 base at V and 3 bases at J, with 10 bases in the middle. This CDR3 spans 14 amino acids. The V gene's germline CDR1 is GTSNPN and CDR2 SVGIG (reference sequence). CDR3 loop: CAWSAPDGGNTIYF. The CDR3 coding sequence is TGTGCCTGGAGTGCCCCGGACGGTGGAAACACCATATATTTT.

The chain uses TRBV27 and TRBJ2-2; D is undetermined. This CDR3 is 14 amino acids long. Per germline, CDR1 MNHEY and CDR2 SMNVEV (reference sequence). V lost 3 bases and J 3 bases, leaving 8 bases between the germline ends. CDR3 DNA: TGTGCCAGCAGTTTTAAACGGGACACCGGGGAGCTGTTTTTT. Its protein product is CASSFKRDTGELFF.

V is TRBV7-9 and J is TRBJ2-7, with D perhaps given as TRBD1 or TRBD2 (5 bases each). Looked up from germline, CDR1 is SEHNR and CDR2 is FQNEAQ (reference sequence). This CDR3 has 17 residues. The V gene lost 4 bases and the J gene lost 1 base, with 20 bases spanning the gap. CDR3 protein: CASSSYGTDTRSYEQYF. Written as DNA, the CDR3 is TGTGCCAGCAGCTCCTACGGGACGGATACTCGTTCCTACGAGCAGTACTTC.

The V gene is TRBV11-2, the J gene TRBJ2-2; 8 bases match TRBD1. J lost 5 bases, V lost 8 bases, and 13 bases had no gene match. Germline V gene sequence: CDR1 SGHAT, CDR2 FQNNGV. This CDR3 is built from 16 residues. In DNA form, the CDR3 reads TGTGCCAGCCATTTGGGGAGGACAGGGAGTACCGGGGAGCTGTTTTTT. Amino acid sequence: CASHLGRTGSTGELFF. The full variable domain, completed using reference TRBV11-2 and TRBJ2-2, is EAGVAQSPRYKIIEKRQSVAFWCNPISGHATLYWYQQILGQGPKLLIQFQNNGVVDDSQLPKDRFSAERLKGVDSTLKIQPAKLEDSAVYLCASHLGRTGSTGELFFGEGSRLTVL.

The V gene is TRBV5-1, the J gene TRBJ2-3, with TRBD1 as a possible D gene (6 bases). V gave up 0 bases and J gave up 3 bases, with 11 bases separating them. Per germline, CDR1 SGHRS and CDR2 YFSETQ. This CDR3 comprises 15 residues. The CDR3 sequence is CASSLDWGHTDTQYF. CDR3 in DNA: TGCGCCAGCAGCTTGGATTGGGGACATACAGATACGCAGTATTTT.

The chain links TRBV6-5 to TRBJ2-5; D ambiguous. This CDR3 region has 16 residues. V was cut by 4 bases and J by 1 base, with 16 bases left in between. The germline V gene has CDR1 MNHEY and CDR2 SVGAGI. CDR3 bases: TGTGCCAGCAGTTTAATTGGGTCCAGGATCCAAGAGACCCAGTACTTC. It yields the protein CASSLIGSRIQETQYF.

V is TRBV25-1 and J is TRBJ2-5; 8 bases are a match to TRBD1. Germline-derived CDR1 and CDR2 are MGHDK and SYGVNS. Trimming took 1 base from V and 5 from J; bases not matched to a gene: 6. The CDR3 spans 15 residues. The CDR3 protein is CASSEWGQEGETQYF. The CDR3 coding sequence is TGTGCCAGCAGTGAATGGGGACAGGAAGGGGAGACCCAGTACTTC.

The J gene is TRBJ1-2, the V gene TRBV13, with 8 bases identical to TRBD1. The CDR3 loop spans 14 amino acids. With 5 bases clipped from V and 2 bases from J, the junction kept 4 bases outside the gene matches. Germline values: CDR1 PRHDT, CDR2 FYEKMQ (reference sequence). The CDR3 nucleotides are TGTGCCAGCAGCCGCCGGGACAGGAACTATGGCTACACCTTC. This encodes CASSRRDRNYGYTF.

The genes are TRBV4-1 and TRBJ2-7, with D possibly being TRBD1 (5 bases). Germline V gene sequence: CDR1 MGHRA, CDR2 YSYEKL. The CDR3 contains 17 residues. The V end lost 3 bases, the J end lost 3 bases, and 21 bases lay between the germline ends. The CDR3 reads CASSQDGPQGNVYEQYF. In nucleotides, the CDR3 is TGCGCCAGCAGCCAGGACGGACCCCAGGGTAACGTCTACGAGCAGTACTTC.

The chain joins TRBV27 to TRBJ2-7; D ambiguous. V was clipped by 4 bases and J by 6 bases, with 16 bases between them. This CDR3 is built from 14 residues. Germline CDR1 and CDR2: MNHEY and SMNVEV (reference sequence). CDR3 protein: CASSSRGVRGEQYF. In DNA form, the CDR3 reads TGTGCCAGCAGTTCCCGAGGAGTTAGAGGCGAGCAGTACTTC.

The chain combines TRBV29-1 with TRBJ1-1; the D gene is possibly TRBD1 (6 bases). With 4 bases removed from V and 4 bases from J, the gap between germline ends came to 16 bases. The CDR3 totals 14 residues. Germline loops: CDR1 SQVTM, CDR2 ANQGSEA. CDR3 bases: TGCAGCGTTGGGGTGGGGGCCCTGAGCACTGAAGCTTTCTTT. Amino acid sequence: CSVGVGALSTEAFF. Combining the CDR3 with reference TRBV29-1 and TRBJ1-1 gives the whole variable domain SAVISQKPSRDICQRGTSLTIQCQVDSQVTMMFWYRQQPGQSLTLIATANQGSEATYESGFVIDKFPISRPNLTFSTLTVSNMSPEDSSIYLCSVGVGALSTEAFFGQGTRLTVV.

The rearrangement uses TRBV19 and TRBJ1-2; 8 bases are a match to TRBD1. V trimming: 7 bases; J trimming: 4 bases; junction bases outside the gene matches: 14. The germline CDR1 and CDR2 sequences are LNHDA and SQIVND (reference sequence). The length of the CDR3 is 16 residues. The CDR3 bases are TGTGCCAGTACACCCCGAGGGGACAGGAACCCCTATGGCTACACCTTC. Its translation is CASTPRGDRNPYGYTF. The whole variable domain, remainder taken from reference TRBV19 and TRBJ1-2, is DGGITQSPKYLFRKEGQNVTLSCEQNLNHDAMYWYRQDPGQGLRLIYYSQIVNDFQKGDIAEGYSVSREKKESFPLTVTSAQKNPTAFYLCASTPRGDRNPYGYTFGSGTRLTVV.

This chain connects TRBV28 to TRBJ1-4; unclear D gene. The V gene lost 6 bases and the J gene lost 8 bases, with 16 bases spanning the gap. The CDR3 runs 14 residues. Germline CDR1 is MDHEN and CDR2 is SYDVKM. The CDR3 DNA reads TGTGCCAGCAGACCACGAACGAGCGGGGAAAAACTGTTTTTT. Protein product: CASRPRTSGEKLFF.

For the CDR3, the DNA is TGCAGCGCCGAGGACAGTCACCGGGACATTCAGTACTTC. It encodes CSAEDSHRDIQYF. The chain carries TRBV29-1 and TRBJ2-4; a possible D gene is TRBD1 (6 bases). The CDR3 is 13 residues long. CDR1 and CDR2 (germline): SQVTM, ANQGSEA. The germline V and J ends were trimmed by 7 bases and 8 bases, with 18 bases remaining between them.

This chain uses TRBV5-6 with TRBJ1-4; D call uncertain. The CDR3 is 14 amino acids. V lost 4 bases and J lost 2, with 9 bases in between. The germline V gene encodes CDR1 SGHDT and CDR2 YYEEEE. The CDR3: CASSEWRTNEKLFF. The CDR3 nucleotides are TGTGCCAGCAGCGAATGGCGGACTAATGAAAAACTGTTTTTT.

The chain combines TRBV5-4 with TRBJ2-7; D tentatively reads TRBD1 or TRBD2 (6 bases each). The CDR3 totals 13 residues. Germline CDR1 reads SGHNT; CDR2 reads YYREEE (reference sequence). V was pared by 4 bases and J by 6 bases, with 14 bases between. The DNA of the CDR3 is TGTGCCAGCAGCCCCGGAGGGGGTACCGAGCAGTACTTC. This encodes CASSPGGGTEQYF. The full variable domain, completed using reference TRBV5-4 and TRBJ2-7, is ETGVTQSPTHLIKTRGQQVTLRCSSQSGHNTVSWYQQALGQGPQFIFQYYREEENGRGNFPPRFSGLQFPNYSSELNVNALELDDSALYLCASSPGGGTEQYFGPGTRLTVT.